The 5 T cell receptor beta chains below all came from one sample that was sequenced in a study of T-cell memory formation after mild COVID-19. TCRdb redid the calling of the 5' RACE reads with MiXCR, one entry per CDR3 protein. The sample shows around 200,000 distinct CDR3 sequences, roughly a tenth of them seen only once. Sequenced material: PBMCs or a T cell subset sorted from them (not recorded which). The receptors here all came from a man aged 18 to 29 who had mild COVID-19 (a few samples of this study predate the infection). Cell type and time point are not known.

This clonotype showed up just a few times. The V gene is TRBV5-1, the J gene TRBJ2-3; 8 nucleotides line up with TRBD2. The germline CDR1 and CDR2 sequences are SGHRS and YFSETQ. This CDR3 is built from 14 residues. With V trimmed by 4 bases and J by 2 bases, 3 bases remained unmatched. The CDR3 sequence is CASSRGGYTDTQYF. Here the CDR3 DNA reads TGCGCCAGCAGCCGGGGGGGTTACACAGATACGCAGTATTTT.

DNA of the CDR3: TGTGCCAGCAGACAAGACAGCATATATGGCTACACCTTC. Amino acid sequence: CASRQDSIYGYTF. This chain uses TRBV28 with TRBJ1-2, with D possibly matching TRBD1 (5 bases). The CDR3 is 13 amino acids. Between the trimmed V and J ends, which lost 6 bases and 5 bases, there was a span of 13 bases. Germline CDR1 MDHEN, CDR2 SYDVKM.

This clonotype has just a few counts. V and J are TRBV7-2 and TRBJ1-1; 10 bases fit TRBD1. Losses at the gene ends were 3 bases for V and 3 bases for J; bases not matched to a gene: 7. This CDR3 is 16 amino acids long. Germline V gives CDR1 SGHTA, CDR2 FQGNSA. CDR3 region: CASSLATGTGDTEAFF. CDR3 nucleotide sequence: TGTGCCAGCAGCTTGGCCACCGGGACAGGGGACACTGAAGCTTTCTTT. The variable domain in full, with the rest retrieved from reference TRBV7-2 and TRBJ1-1, is GAGVSQSPSNKVTEKGKDVELRCDPISGHTALYWYRQSLGQGLEFLIYFQGNSAPDKSGLPSDRFSAERTGGSVSTLTIQRTQQEDSAVYLCASSLATGTGDTEAFFGQGTRLTVV.

The V and J genes are TRBV20-1 and TRBJ2-1; no definite D call. Germline lookup yields CDR1 DFQATT and CDR2 SNEGSKA (reference sequence). Trimming removed 6 bases from V and 5 bases from J, with 11 bases in between. CDR3 length equals 12 residues. This CDR3 reads CSAKDRNNEQFF. The CDR3 nucleotides are TGCAGTGCAAAGGACCGCAACAATGAGCAGTTCTTC.

This clonotype was seen a handful of times. The V and J genes are TRBV24-1 and TRBJ2-3, with 13 positions matching TRBD2. V gave up 3 bases and J gave up 6 bases; unmatched junction bases: 8. CDR1 and CDR2 from the germline V gene are KGHDR and SFDVKD. There are 17 residues in the CDR3. CDR3 sequence reads: CATSDTRTSGGGDTQYF. CDR3 DNA: TGTGCCACCAGTGATACCCGGACTAGCGGGGGTGGGGATACGCAGTATTTT.